This TCR beta chain was recorded in a study of T-cell reconstitution after alpha-beta-depleted transplantation in children. The TCRbeta library was prepared with unique molecular identifiers. One entry per CDR3 protein, called by TCRdb with MiXCR from the PCR reads. The table has some 640,000 distinct CDR3 sequences, about 15% seen once. This clonotype was observed many times. The CDR3 covers 16 residues. CDR1 is DFQATT, CDR2 SNEGSKA, per germline (reference sequence). V lost 3 bases, J lost 0 bases, and 7 bases stayed unmatched. The TCR was taken from a human donor who donated a stem cell graft to a child with acute myeloid leukemia. Sequencing used PBMCs from the stem cell graft donor, obtained from the stem cell graft. The chain has TRBV20-1 and TRBJ2-3; 9 bases line up with TRBD2. The CDR3 coding sequence is TGCAGTGCTAGGCCTGGGCTAGCGGGGAGCACAGATACGCAGTATTTT. It codes for CSARPGLAGSTDTQYF.